What follows describes a single TCR beta chain. Its specificity is unknown. This record belongs to a study of response to subunit inactivated influenza vaccine. General study findings and limits: The authors suggested that every seasonal influenza vaccination recruits few new T cells.

Via MiXCR, TCRdb re-called the RT-PCR reads, giving one row per CDR3 protein. Found here are over 400,000 distinct CDR3 sequences, 10% to 11% of them singletons; the top ten hold approximately 12%. This CDR3 comprises 12 residues. Unmatched junction bases numbered 0, after V lost 2 bases and J lost 6 bases. Germline CDR1 KGHDR, CDR2 SFDVKD. This receptor was taken from a man over 45 who received an inactivated influenza vaccine. The source was PBMCs from blood, collected roughly 6 weeks after vaccination. The chain combines TRBV24-1 with TRBJ2-7, with 7 nucleotides matching TRBD2. The CDR3 loop reads CATSDSGGEQYF. The CDR3 coding sequence is TGTGCCACCAGTGATTCGGGGGGCGAGCAGTACTTC.